Below, 8 T cell receptor beta chains from the same sample are listed, as sequenced in a study of T-cell memory formation after mild COVID-19. TCRdb fed the 5' RACE reads into MiXCR, producing one record per CDR3 protein. The sample holds 150,000 to 200,000 distinct CDR3 sequences; around a tenth are singletons and the top ten take less than 4%. Sample: PBMCs or a T cell subset sorted from them (not recorded which). The receptor set was obtained from a man younger than 35 who had mild COVID-19 (a few samples of this study predate the infection). Cell type and time point are not known.

This clonotype was picked up a small number of times. V is TRBV2 and J is TRBJ2-1, with 9 nucleotides matching TRBD2. This CDR3 comprises 15 residues. Trimming cost V 4 bases and J 9 bases; bases outside gene matches: 10. Germline V gene lookup returns CDR1 SNHLY and CDR2 FYNNEI. CDR3 in DNA: TGTGCCAGCAGTGGACCCCCGGGACTAGCTCTTGAGCAGTTCTTC. It specifies CASSGPPGLALEQFF.

The chain uses TRBV11-2 and TRBJ1-4; TRBD1 might be the D (6 bases). The CDR3 spans 16 residues. Germline V gives CDR1 SGHAT, CDR2 FQNNGV. The ends were cut back, 4 bases at V and 0 bases at J, with 12 bases in the middle. The CDR3 region is CASSSQGFATNEKLFF. In DNA form, the CDR3 reads TGTGCCAGCAGCTCCCAGGGGTTTGCAACTAATGAAAAACTGTTTTTT.

This clonotype showed up just a few times. This rearrangement joins TRBV2 to TRBJ2-1; tentatively, D is TRBD1 (6 bases). CDR3 length equals 12 residues. Germline V gene sequence: CDR1 SNHLY, CDR2 FYNNEI. Deletions cut 8 bases from V and 7 bases from J, with 12 bases between. For the CDR3, the DNA is TGTGCCAGCCGGACAGTGTTTAATGAGCAGTTCTTC. Translating it yields CASRTVFNEQFF.

J is TRBJ1-4 and V is TRBV20-1; D might be TRBD1 (5 bases). The CDR3 covers 14 residues. Germline CDR1 is DFQATT and CDR2 is SNEGSKA (reference sequence). V was pared by 0 bases and J by 7 bases, with 12 bases between. In DNA form, the CDR3 reads TGCAGTGCTAGAGAGCCAGGGTATAGTGAAAAACTGTTTTTT. This gives the protein CSAREPGYSEKLFF.

This clonotype turned up a few times. V usage is TRBV24-1 and J usage is TRBJ2-5, with TRBD1 matching over 11 bases. Germline lookup yields CDR1 KGHDR and CDR2 SFDVKD. This CDR3 has 17 residues. Trimming took 5 bases from V and 2 from J; bases not matched to a gene: 9. The CDR3 loop is CATSGQTGTGGQETQYF. For the CDR3, the DNA is TGTGCCACCAGTGGCCAGACCGGGACAGGGGGACAAGAGACCCAGTACTTC.

The rearrangement links TRBV10-3 to TRBJ2-2; D ambiguous. V gave up 0 bases and J gave up 5 bases, with 10 bases separating them. Germline V gene lookup returns CDR1 ENHRY and CDR2 SYGVKD. This CDR3 is 15 amino acids long. CDR3 sequence reads: CAISESTGVTGELFF. The CDR3 DNA reads as TGTGCCATCAGTGAGTCGACTGGGGTAACCGGGGAGCTGTTTTTT.

The chain employs TRBV2 and TRBJ2-3, with 7 positions matching TRBD1. The CDR3 covers 12 residues. Germline lookup yields CDR1 SNHLY and CDR2 FYNNEI. With 8 bases clipped from V and 10 bases from J, the junction kept 9 bases outside the gene matches. The CDR3: CASGGQILAQYF. In DNA, the CDR3 is TGTGCCAGCGGGGGACAGATTTTGGCGCAGTATTTT.

This clonotype has a count of ten or more. The chain employs TRBV3-1 and TRBJ2-5, with D maybe TRBD2 (5 bases). V was cut by 4 bases and J by 4 bases, with 10 bases left in between. Germline V gene sequence: CDR1 LGHDT, CDR2 YNNKEL (reference sequence). The CDR3 consists of 13 residues. The CDR3 nucleotides read TGTGCCAGCAGCCGTTCTAGCCGAGAGACCCAGTACTTC. It encodes CASSRSSRETQYF.